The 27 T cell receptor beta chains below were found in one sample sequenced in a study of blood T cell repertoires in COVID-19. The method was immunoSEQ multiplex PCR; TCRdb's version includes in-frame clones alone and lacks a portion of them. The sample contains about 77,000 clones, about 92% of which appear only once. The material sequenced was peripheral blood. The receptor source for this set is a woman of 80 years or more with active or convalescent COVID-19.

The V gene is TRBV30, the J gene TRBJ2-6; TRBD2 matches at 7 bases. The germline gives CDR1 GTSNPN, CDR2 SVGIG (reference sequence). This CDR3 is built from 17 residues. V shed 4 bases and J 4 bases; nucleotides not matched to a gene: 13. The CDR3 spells CAWITAGGGSGANVLTF. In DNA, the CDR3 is TGTGCCTGGATCACCGCCGGCGGGGGATCCGGGGCCAACGTCCTGACTTTC.

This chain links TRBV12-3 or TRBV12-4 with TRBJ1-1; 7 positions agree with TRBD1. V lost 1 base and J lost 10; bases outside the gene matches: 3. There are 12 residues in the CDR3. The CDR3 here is CASSLDRGPAFF. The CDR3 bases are TGTGCCAGCAGTTTAGACAGGGGCCCAGCTTTCTTT.

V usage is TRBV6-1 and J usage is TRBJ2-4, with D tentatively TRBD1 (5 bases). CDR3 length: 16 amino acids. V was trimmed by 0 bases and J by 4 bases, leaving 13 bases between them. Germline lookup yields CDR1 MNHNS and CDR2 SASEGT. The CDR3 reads CASSEAKGPGKNIQYF. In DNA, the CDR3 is TGTGCCAGCAGTGAAGCGAAGGGGCCTGGGAAAAACATTCAGTACTTC.

In nucleotides, the CDR3 is TGTGCCAGCAGCGGCCGGACGGGAAGCTCCTACGAGCAGTACTTC. Protein product: CASSGRTGSSYEQYF. This sequence joins TRBV7-9 and TRBJ2-7, with D possibly TRBD2 on 5 matching bases. The CDR3 contains 15 residues. V lost 5 bases, J lost 0 bases, and 14 bases lay in between. Germline lookup yields CDR1 SEHNR and CDR2 FQNEAQ (reference sequence).

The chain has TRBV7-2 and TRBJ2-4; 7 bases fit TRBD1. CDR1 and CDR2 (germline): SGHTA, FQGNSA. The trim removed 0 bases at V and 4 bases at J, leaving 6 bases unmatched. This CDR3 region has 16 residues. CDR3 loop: CASSLATGTDKNIQYF. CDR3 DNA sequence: TGTGCCAGCAGCTTAGCGACCGGGACAGATAAAAACATTCAGTACTTC.

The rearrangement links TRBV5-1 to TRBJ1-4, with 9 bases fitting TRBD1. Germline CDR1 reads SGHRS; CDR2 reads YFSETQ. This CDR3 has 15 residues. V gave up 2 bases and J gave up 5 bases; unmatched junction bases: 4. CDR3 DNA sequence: TGCGCCAGCAGCTTTGAGGGGACAGGGAATGAAAAACTGTTTTTT. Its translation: CASSFEGTGNEKLFF.

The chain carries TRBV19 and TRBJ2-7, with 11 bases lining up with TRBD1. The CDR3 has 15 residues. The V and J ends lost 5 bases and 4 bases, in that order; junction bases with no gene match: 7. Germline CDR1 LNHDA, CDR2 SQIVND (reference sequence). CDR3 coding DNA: TGTGCCAGTAGTGGTAGCGGACAGGGGGCTTACGAGCAGTACTTC. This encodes CASSGSGQGAYEQYF.

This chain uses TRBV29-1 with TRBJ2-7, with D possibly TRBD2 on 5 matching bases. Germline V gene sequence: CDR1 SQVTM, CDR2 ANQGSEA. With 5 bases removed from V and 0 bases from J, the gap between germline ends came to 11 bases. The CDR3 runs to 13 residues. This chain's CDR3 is CSVRELNSYEQYF. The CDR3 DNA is TGCAGCGTTCGGGAATTGAACTCCTACGAGCAGTACTTC.

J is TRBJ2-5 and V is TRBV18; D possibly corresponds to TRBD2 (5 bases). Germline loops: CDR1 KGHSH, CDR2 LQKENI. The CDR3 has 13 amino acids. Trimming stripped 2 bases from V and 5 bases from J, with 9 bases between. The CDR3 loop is CASSPGSGETQYF. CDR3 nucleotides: TGTGCCAGCTCACCAGGGTCGGGGGAGACCCAGTACTTC.

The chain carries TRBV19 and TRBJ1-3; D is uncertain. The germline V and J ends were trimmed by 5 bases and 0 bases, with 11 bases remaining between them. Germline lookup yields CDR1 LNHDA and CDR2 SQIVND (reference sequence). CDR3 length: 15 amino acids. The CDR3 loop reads CASSAGSPSGNTIYF. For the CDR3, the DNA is TGTGCCAGTAGTGCGGGATCTCCCTCTGGAAACACCATATATTTT.

The CDR3 sequence: CASSSGLGNEQFF. DNA of the CDR3: TGTGCCAGCAGCTCGGGACTAGGGAATGAGCAGTTCTTC. The J gene is TRBJ2-1, the V gene TRBV28; 8 nucleotides match TRBD2. After removal of 6 bases from V and 7 bases from J, the junction contained 5 bases not matched to a gene. Germline lookup yields CDR1 MDHEN and CDR2 SYDVKM. This CDR3 region has 13 residues.

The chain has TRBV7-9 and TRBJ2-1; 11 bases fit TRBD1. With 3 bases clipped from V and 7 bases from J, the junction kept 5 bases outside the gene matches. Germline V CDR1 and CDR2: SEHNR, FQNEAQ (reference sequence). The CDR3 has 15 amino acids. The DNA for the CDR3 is TGTGCCAGCAGCTTCAGGACAGGGGGCAGGAATGAGCAGTTCTTC. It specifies CASSFRTGGRNEQFF.

The CDR3 DNA reads as TGTGCCAGCAGCCAAGTCCCCGCGGGGGGAAGTATTGATACGCAGTATTTT. Translation gives CASSQVPAGGSIDTQYF. The chain is built from TRBV4-2 and TRBJ2-3; 8 nucleotides match TRBD2. The J segment lost 6 bases and the V segment lost 1 base, leaving 12 bases of the junction unmatched. Germline CDR1 and CDR2: LGHNA and YNFKEQ. CDR3 size: 17 residues.

The CDR3 sequence: CASSPPGGGTDTQYF. CDR3 nucleotides: TGTGCCAGCTCACCACCAGGGGGTGGCACAGATACGCAGTATTTT. The chain combines TRBV18 with TRBJ2-3, with D possibly TRBD1 on 6 matching bases. V was cut by 0 bases and J by 1 base, with 8 bases left in between. The CDR3 totals 15 residues. Germline V gene sequence: CDR1 KGHSH, CDR2 LQKENI.

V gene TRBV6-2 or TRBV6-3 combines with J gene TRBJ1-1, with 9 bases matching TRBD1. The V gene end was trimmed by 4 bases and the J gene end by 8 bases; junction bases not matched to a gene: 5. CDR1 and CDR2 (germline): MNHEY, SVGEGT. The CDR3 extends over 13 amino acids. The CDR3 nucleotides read TGTGCCAGCAGTTCAACCGGGACAGGGGAAGCTTTCTTT. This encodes CASSSTGTGEAFF.

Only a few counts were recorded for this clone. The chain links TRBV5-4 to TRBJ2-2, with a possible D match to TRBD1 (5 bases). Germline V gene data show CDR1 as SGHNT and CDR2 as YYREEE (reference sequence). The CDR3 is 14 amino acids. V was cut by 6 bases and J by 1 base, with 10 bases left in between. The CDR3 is CASTTDRNTGELFF. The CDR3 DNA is TGTGCCAGCACCACCGACAGGAACACCGGGGAGCTGTTTTTT.

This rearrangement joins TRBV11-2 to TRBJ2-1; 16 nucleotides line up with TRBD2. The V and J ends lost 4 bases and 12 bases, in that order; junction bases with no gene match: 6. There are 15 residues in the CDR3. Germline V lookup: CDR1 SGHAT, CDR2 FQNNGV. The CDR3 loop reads CASSSGTSGGGRQFF. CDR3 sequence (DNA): TGTGCCAGCAGCTCCGGGACTAGCGGGGGGGGTCGGCAGTTCTTC. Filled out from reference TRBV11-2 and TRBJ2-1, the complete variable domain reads EAGVAQSPRYKIIEKRQSVAFWCNPISGHATLYWYQQILGQGPKLLIQFQNNGVVDDSQLPKDRFSAERLKGVDSTLKIQPAKLEDSAVYLCASSSGTSGGGRQFFGPGTRLTVL.

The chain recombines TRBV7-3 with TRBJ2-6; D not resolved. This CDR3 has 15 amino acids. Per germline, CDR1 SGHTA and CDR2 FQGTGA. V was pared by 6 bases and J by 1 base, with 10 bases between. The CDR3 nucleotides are TGTGCCAGCAGTTCTACAGCTTCTGGGGCCAACGTCCTGACTTTC. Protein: CASSSTASGANVLTF.

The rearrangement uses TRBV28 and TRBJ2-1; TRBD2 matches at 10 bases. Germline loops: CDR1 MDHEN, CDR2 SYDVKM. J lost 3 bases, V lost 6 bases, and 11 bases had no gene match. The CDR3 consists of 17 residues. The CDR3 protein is CASSPASGGAHYNEQFF. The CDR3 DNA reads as TGTGCCAGCAGCCCAGCCAGCGGGGGGGCACACTACAATGAGCAGTTCTTC.

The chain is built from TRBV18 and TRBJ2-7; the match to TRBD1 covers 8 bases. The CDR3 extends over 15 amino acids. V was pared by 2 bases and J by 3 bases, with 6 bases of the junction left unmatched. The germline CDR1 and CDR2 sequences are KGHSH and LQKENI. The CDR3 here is CASSPRQGQVYEQYF. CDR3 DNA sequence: TGTGCCAGCTCACCAAGACAGGGACAGGTCTACGAGCAGTACTTC.

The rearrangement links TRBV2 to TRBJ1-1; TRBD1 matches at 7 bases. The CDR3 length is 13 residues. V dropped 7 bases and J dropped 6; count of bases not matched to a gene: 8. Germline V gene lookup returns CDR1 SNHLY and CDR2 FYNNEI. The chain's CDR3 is CASKMTGSAEAFF. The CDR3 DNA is TGTGCCAGCAAGATGACAGGGAGCGCTGAAGCTTTCTTT.

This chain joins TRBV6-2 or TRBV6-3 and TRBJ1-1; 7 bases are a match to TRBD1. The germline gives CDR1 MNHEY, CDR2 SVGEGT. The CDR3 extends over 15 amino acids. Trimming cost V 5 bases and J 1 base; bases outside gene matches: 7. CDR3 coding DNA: TGTGCCAGCAGTCTGCCGACAGGGCAGAACACTGAAGCTTTCTTT. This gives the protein CASSLPTGQNTEAFF.

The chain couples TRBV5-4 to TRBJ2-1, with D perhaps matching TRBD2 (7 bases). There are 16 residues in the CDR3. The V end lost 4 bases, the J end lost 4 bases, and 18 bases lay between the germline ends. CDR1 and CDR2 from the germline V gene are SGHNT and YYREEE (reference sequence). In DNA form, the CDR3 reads TGTGCCAGCAGCCTGTCTGGGGGGGGGCGGTACAATGAGCAGTTCTTC. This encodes CASSLSGGGRYNEQFF.

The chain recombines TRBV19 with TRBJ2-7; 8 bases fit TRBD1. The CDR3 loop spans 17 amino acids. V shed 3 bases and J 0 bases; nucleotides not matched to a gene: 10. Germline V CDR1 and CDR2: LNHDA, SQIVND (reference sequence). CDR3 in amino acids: CASSIDGTGSNSYEQYF. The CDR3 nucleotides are TGTGCCAGTAGTATTGACGGGACAGGTTCTAACTCCTACGAGCAGTACTTC.

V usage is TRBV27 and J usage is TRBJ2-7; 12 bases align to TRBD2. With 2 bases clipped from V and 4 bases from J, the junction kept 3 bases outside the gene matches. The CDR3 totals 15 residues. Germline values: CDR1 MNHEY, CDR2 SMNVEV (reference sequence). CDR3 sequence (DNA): TGTGCCAGCAGTTTAACTAGCGGGGGGATATACGAGCAGTACTTC. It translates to CASSLTSGGIYEQYF.

CDR3 amino acids: CASSQDQSDYGYTF. As DNA, the CDR3 is TGCGCCAGCAGCCAAGATCAGAGCGACTATGGCTACACCTTC. The V and J genes are TRBV4-3 and TRBJ1-2; the D is unclear. This CDR3 comprises 14 residues. The ends were cut back, 0 bases at V and 3 bases at J, with 8 bases in the middle. Germline V CDR1 and CDR2: LGHNA, YSLEER.

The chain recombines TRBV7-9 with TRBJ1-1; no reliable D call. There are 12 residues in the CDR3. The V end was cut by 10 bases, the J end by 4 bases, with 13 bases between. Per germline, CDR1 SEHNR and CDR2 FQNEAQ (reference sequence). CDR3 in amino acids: CATSSGPTEAFF. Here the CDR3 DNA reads TGTGCCACCTCTAGTGGTCCCACTGAAGCTTTCTTT.